A single sample is the source of the 3 T cell receptor beta chains below, sequenced in a study of T cells after yellow fever vaccination. TCRdb reprocessed the 5' RACE reads with MiXCR, giving one entry per CDR3 protein. The sample carries about 350,000 distinct CDR3 sequences, around 8.1% recorded once. Sequencing was performed on PBMCs, taken roughly 47 days after the first yellow fever vaccination. These receptors were collected from a man aged 18 to 30 who received the YFV17D yellow fever vaccine.

This clonotype has a count of ten or more. V usage is TRBV7-3 and J usage is TRBJ2-5, with no clear D. The CDR3 is 13 amino acids. V was shortened by 0 bases and J by 7 bases, with 9 bases between the two germline ends. CDR1 SGHTA and CDR2 FQGTGA come from the germline V gene. The CDR3 is CASSLTGLGTQYF. CDR3 nucleotides: TGTGCCAGCAGCTTAACAGGGTTAGGGACCCAGTACTTC. The complete variable domain, with remaining parts taken from reference TRBV7-3 and TRBJ2-5, reads GAGVSQTPSNKVTEKGKYVELRCDPISGHTALYWYRQSLGQGPEFLIYFQGTGAADDSGLPNDRFFAVRPEGSVSTLKIQRTERGDSAVYLCASSLTGLGTQYFGPGTRLLVL.

This clonotype has a count of ten or more. The V gene is TRBV5-1, the J gene TRBJ2-1; a possible D gene is TRBD2 (5 bases). V gave up 0 bases and J gave up 6 bases, with 7 bases separating them. This CDR3 comprises 13 residues. CDR1 is SGHRS and CDR2 is YFSETQ in the germline V gene. The CDR3 DNA reads as TGCGCCAGCAGCTTGGAGAGGGTCAATGAGCAGTTCTTC. It translates to CASSLERVNEQFF. The whole variable domain, remainder taken from reference TRBV5-1 and TRBJ2-1, is KAGVTQTPRYLIKTRGQQVTLSCSPISGHRSVSWYQQTPGQGLQFLFEYFSETQRNKGNFPGRFSGRQFSNSRSEMNVSTLELGDSALYLCASSLERVNEQFFGPGTRLTVL.

This clonotype was seen repeatedly, ten times or more. This chain joins TRBV5-6 and TRBJ1-5; D gene ambiguous. Between the trimmed V and J ends, which lost 4 bases and 4 bases, there was a span of 15 bases. The CDR3 is 15 amino acids. Germline V gives CDR1 SGHDT, CDR2 YYEEEE. CDR3 amino acids: CASSQTPGLNQPQHF. The CDR3 DNA reads as TGTGCCAGCAGCCAAACGCCCGGGCTAAATCAGCCCCAGCATTTT.